A selection of T cell receptor beta chains follows, all from one sample in a study of blood T cell repertoires in COVID-19. Only in-frame clones appear in the TCRdb table, and some are missing; sequencing was by immunoSEQ multiplex PCR. Of around 80,000 clones in the sample, around 79% are singletons; the top ten hold 5.7%. Sequenced: peripheral blood. The origin of the receptors is a man over 45 with active or convalescent COVID-19. Each CDR3 is given with its conserved first and last residue. D genes are given only for firm matches. Expanded clones get a size class; other rows say once, few or many, or leave the size out.

d_call clone_size j_call v_call cdr3_nt cdr3_aa
TRBD1 - TRBJ2-7 TRBV7-2 TGTGCCAGCAGCCGGGACAGGGGCTCCTACGAGCAGTACTTC CASSRDRGSYEQYF
- few TRBJ1-3 TRBV7-2 TGTGCCAGCAGCTCCCCACAAGGAAACACCATATATTTT CASSSPQGNTIYF
TRBD2 - TRBJ2-1 TRBV2 TGTGCCAGCAGCGCTTATAGCGGGGGGGCCAATGAGCAGTTCTTC CASSAYSGGANEQFF
- - TRBJ1-6 TRBV7-6 TGTGCCAGCCGCTCAGGGAATTCACCCCTCCACTTT CASRSGNSPLHF
TRBD1 - TRBJ1-2 TRBV6-5 TGTGCCAGCAGACCCTCCCCAGGGGGCTATGGCTACACCTTC CASRPSPGGYGYTF
- - TRBJ1-5 TRBV5-6 TGTGCCAGCAGCTTTGGCTCGCAGCCCCAGCATTTT CASSFGSQPQHF
TRBD1 - TRBJ1-1 TRBV10-3 TGTGCCATCAATCCAACAGGGGTCATGAACACTGAAGCTTTCTTT CAINPTGVMNTEAFF
TRBD1 - TRBJ1-5 TRBV5-6 TGTGCCAGCAGCTGGGACAGGCGGGAACCCCAGCATTTT CASSWDRREPQHF
TRBD2 - TRBJ2-1 TRBV2 TGTGCCAGCAGTGAGGCCCCCGGGACTAGCGGCAATGAGCAGTTCTTC CASSEAPGTSGNEQFF
- - TRBJ2-3 TRBV6-2/TRBV6-3 TGTGCCAGCAGTTACGCACGGGCAGATACGCAGTATTTT CASSYARADTQYF
TRBD1 - TRBJ1-5 TRBV5-6 TGTGCCAGCAGCTTGCGAGGGGGCGGACAGCCCCAGCATTTT CASSLRGGGQPQHF
TRBD2 - TRBJ2-3 TRBV19 TGTGCCAGTAGTTCTACTAGCGGATTAAGCACAGATACGCAGTATTTT CASSSTSGLSTDTQYF
- - TRBJ2-7 TRBV12-5 TGTGCTAGTGGTTTGGGGCCAGCCTACGAGCAGTACTTC CASGLGPAYEQYF
- once TRBJ2-5 TRBV5-6 TGTGCCAGCAGCCCTGGTCGGGAGACCCAGTACTTC CASSPGRETQYF
- once TRBJ2-1 TRBV12-3/TRBV12-4 TGTGCCAGCAGTTTCACGAGCGCTAATGAGCAGTTCTTC CASSFTSANEQFF
- - TRBJ2-1 TRBV9 TGTGCCAGCAGCGTCACTCTAAGCTCCTACAATGAGCAGTTCTTC CASSVTLSSYNEQFF
TRBD2 - TRBJ2-7 TRBV5-1 TGCGCCAGCAGCTTGCGTGCGACTAGCGGCCTTGACGAGCAGTACTTC CASSLRATSGLDEQYF
- - TRBJ2-3 TRBV7-3 TGTGCCAGCAGCCCGCGAGGACTAACCACAGATACGCAGTATTTT CASSPRGLTTDTQYF
- - TRBJ1-2 TRBV5-1 TGCGCCAGCAGCTTGTCAGGGGTTTATGGCTACACCTTC CASSLSGVYGYTF
- - TRBJ2-7 TRBV5-1 TGCGCCAGCAGAGGAGGGCGCGAGCAGTACTTC CASRGGREQYF
TRBD2 once TRBJ2-1 TRBV9 TGTGCCAGCAGCTCCACTAGCGGGTCCTGGGATGAGCAGTTCTTC CASSSTSGSWDEQFF
TRBD1 - TRBJ2-7 TRBV10-3 TGTGCCATCAGTGAGGGGACAGGGAGGATCGAGCAGTACTTC CAISEGTGRIEQYF
TRBD1 - TRBJ2-6 TRBV3-1/TRBV3-2 TGTGCCAGCAGCGCAGGGGACAGGCCTGACGTCCTGACTTTC CASSAGDRPDVLTF
TRBD2 - TRBJ2-1 TRBV13 TGTGCCAGCAGCTTAGGCGGGGGGGTCTACAATGAGCAGTTCTTC CASSLGGGVYNEQFF
TRBD2 once TRBJ2-3 TRBV7-3 TGTGCCAGCGGACGACTAGCGGGGGGGCTGGATACGCAGTATTTT CASGRLAGGLDTQYF
TRBD1 few TRBJ1-4 TRBV5-6 TGTGCCAGCAGCTTCCGGACAGGGGTTAATGAAAAACTGTTTTTT CASSFRTGVNEKLFF
- few TRBJ1-6 TRBV5-1 TGCGCCAGCAGCTTGGACAGGTCCGAAGGTGGTTCACCCCTCCACTTT CASSLDRSEGGSPLHF
TRBD1 - TRBJ1-1 TRBV3-1/TRBV3-2 TGTGCCAGCAGCCAAGACCCAACAGGGGGCGAGGCTTTCTTT CASSQDPTGGEAFF
TRBD1 - TRBJ1-2 TRBV7-2 TGTGCCAGCAGCACCACAAGACAGGGGGGTGGCTACACCTTC CASSTTRQGGGYTF
TRBD1 few TRBJ1-4 TRBV18 TGTGCCAGCTCACCCCCCAACAGGGGCGAATCTGAAAAACTGTTTTTT CASSPPNRGESEKLFF
- few TRBJ1-2 TRBV6-5 TGTGCCAGCACTACAATGGGGGGGAGGGATGGCTACACCTTC CASTTMGGRDGYTF
TRBD1 - TRBJ1-1 TRBV14 TGTGCCAGCAGCCGAAACAGGGGCGGCACTGAAGCTTTCTTT CASSRNRGGTEAFF
TRBD1 - TRBJ2-7 TRBV5-4 TGTGCCAGCAGCTTCGACAGGGGGTCCTACGAGCAGTACTTC CASSFDRGSYEQYF
- - TRBJ2-2 TRBV4-2 TGTGCCAGCAGCCAAACGGGAAAACCTAGGGAGCTGTTTTTT CASSQTGKPRELFF
- many TRBJ1-6 TRBV27 TGTGCCAGCAGTCCCGGACAGTCCAATAATTCACCCCTCCACTTT CASSPGQSNNSPLHF
- - TRBJ2-7 TRBV2 TGTGCCAGCAGAGTCGGTCCTTCGGGCGAGCAGTACTTC CASRVGPSGEQYF
- - TRBJ2-6 TRBV7-3 TGTGCCAGCGCTTTGACGGGAAACCTTTACTCTGGGGCCAACGTCCTGACTTTC CASALTGNLYSGANVLTF
TRBD2 - TRBJ2-1 TRBV7-7 TGTGCTAGCAGCTTAGGGGCGGGGGGCGGTCATCGGAATGAGCAGTTCTTC CASSLGAGGGHRNEQFF
TRBD2 - TRBJ2-7 TRBV5-4 TGTGCCAGCAGCTTGGATCTAGCGGTCTCCTACGAGCAGTACTTC CASSLDLAVSYEQYF
- medium-sized TRBJ2-7 TRBV27 TGTGCCAGCAGTTTGCAAGGGGCCAACTACGAGCAGTACTTC CASSLQGANYEQYF
TRBD1 - TRBJ1-2 TRBV3-1/TRBV3-2 TGTGCCAGCCGAGGGACAGGAAACTATGGCTACACCTTC CASRGTGNYGYTF
- - TRBJ1-2 TRBV27 TGTGCCAGCAGTTTATCGAAGGGGGGGCAAAACTATGGCTACACCTTC CASSLSKGGQNYGYTF